The clone carrying this T cell receptor beta chain was observed at least ten times. Its target is unknown. These data come from a study of T cell repertoires in cytomegalovirus infection. Background on the study: Indications of both CMV infection and matching HLA type were provided by public TCR beta signatures.

TCRdb passed the reads through MiXCR, listing each CDR3 protein once. The data hold almost 300,000 distinct CDR3 sequences, with around 9.1% observed a single time. The CDR3 is made up of 14 amino acids. V was cut by 6 bases and J by 3 bases, with 14 bases left in between. CDR1 and CDR2 from the germline V gene are ENHRY and SYGVKD. Regarding the study as a whole: Dominant in the ex vivo response were TCR beta clonotypes restricted by HLA-C and specific for CMV. Frequencies of public TCR beta families were cumulated, and this identified carriers of CMV plus the relevant HLA.

The chain links TRBV10-3 to TRBJ2-5; maybe TRBD2 (6 bases). The clonotype was recovered from a human donor in good health (CMV status not recorded). Some clones in this sample may be carry-over from other donors' samples. The sample comprised PBMCs. The CDR3 spells CAIRRGVGEETQYF. The DNA for the CDR3 is TGTGCCATCAGACGCGGGGTCGGTGAAGAGACCCAGTACTTC.